The rows below give T cell receptor beta chains drawn from one sample of a study of STAT5B mutations in CD4+ large granular lymphocyte leukemia. This table comes from immunoSEQ multiplex PCR, and its TCRdb copy is limited to in-frame clones, with some not included. In the table there are roughly 30,000 clones, about 70% of which are singletons. Sequencing input: CD4+ T cells from blood buffy coats. These receptors were taken from a human donor in good health. The CDR3 runs from the conserved cysteine through the conserved F or W. D genes are given only for firm matches. A clone size is listed for some rows: how often the clone was seen (once, few, many), or a class if it is expanded.

TRBV19	TRBJ2-5	.	.	TGTGCCAGTAGTCTCGGATGGGAGACCCAGTACTTC	CASSLGWETQYF
TRBV29-1	TRBJ1-1	TRBD1	.	TGCAGCGGACAGGGGGCGTTTATTACTGAAGCTTTCTTT	CSGQGAFITEAFF
TRBV2	TRBJ2-3	TRBD1	.	TGTGCCAGCATCCCAAGGGGGCACACAGATACGCAGTATTTT	CASIPRGHTDTQYF
TRBV15	TRBJ2-3	TRBD2	.	TGTGCCACCAGCGGACTAGCGGGGGGGCATCAGGTCACAGATACGCAGTATTTT	CATSGLAGGHQVTDTQYF
TRBV30	TRBJ1-6	.	.	TGTGCCTGGAGTGGGTTCGGTTTGAGCTCCTATAATTCACCCCTCCACTTT	CAWSGFGLSSYNSPLHF
TRBV6-1	TRBJ2-5	.	.	TGTGCCAGCAGTGAAATGACCCGGGGGACCCAGTACTTC	CASSEMTRGTQYF
TRBV18	TRBJ1-1	.	few	TGTGCCAGCTCACCAGAAGGTACGGACACTGAAGCTTTCTTT	CASSPEGTDTEAFF
TRBV21-1	TRBJ1-5	.	.	TGTGCCAGCAGCAAAAGGAAGGGACGGAGGAGGGTTTCGGGTCAGCCCCAGCATTTT	CASSKRKGRRRVSGQPQHF
TRBV7-9	TRBJ1-3	.	.	TGTGCCAGCAGCTTACGCAGGGACCTATCTGGAAACACCATATATTTT	CASSLRRDLSGNTIYF
TRBV5-4	TRBJ2-5	TRBD2	.	TGTGCCAGCAGCTTGAGGACTAGCGGGCGCTCAAAAGAGACCCAGTACTTC	CASSLRTSGRSKETQYF
TRBV7-2	TRBJ1-2	TRBD1	.	TGTGCCAGCAGCCCCGCCGGGACAGGGAACTATGGCTACACCTTC	CASSPAGTGNYGYTF
TRBV19	TRBJ1-5	.	few	TGTGCCAGTACCCGGGACACCAATCAGCCCCAGCATTTT	CASTRDTNQPQHF
TRBV25-1	TRBJ1-1	.	.	TGTGCCAGCAGACAAACGGGACATACCACTGAAGCTTTCTTT	CASRQTGHTTEAFF
TRBV30	TRBJ2-7	.	.	TGTGCCTCAGGGAGTTACTACGAGCAGTACTTC	CASGSYYEQYF
TRBV19	TRBJ2-7	.	.	TGTGCCAGTAGTATGGGTCTTGGGCGGAGCTCCTACGAGCAGTACTTC	CASSMGLGRSSYEQYF
TRBV19	TRBJ1-5	TRBD1	.	TGTGCCAGTAGTACGACAGGGGACCGGAGGTATAGCAATCAGCCCCAGCATTTT	CASSTTGDRRYSNQPQHF
TRBV30	TRBJ2-7	.	.	TGTGCCCGCGGTCAGGGGTCCTACGAGCAGTACTTC	CARGQGSYEQYF
TRBV2	TRBJ2-2	TRBD1	.	TGTGCCAGCAGTCTCGACAGGGACACCGGGGAGCTGTTTTTT	CASSLDRDTGELFF
TRBV30	TRBJ2-5	.	.	TGTGCCTGTTCAGGCTCCCAAGAGACCCAGTACTTC	CACSGSQETQYF
TRBV7-2	TRBJ1-2	.	.	TGTGCCAGCAGCTTAGTCGGTACAGATAACAACTATGGCTACACCTTC	CASSLVGTDNNYGYTF
TRBV29-1	TRBJ2-3	.	.	TGCAGCGTCTGGGCGTCCCTTAGCACAGATACGCAGTATTTT	CSVWASLSTDTQYF
TRBV29-1	TRBJ1-2	TRBD1	.	TGCAGCGTCCTACCTAAACTTACAGGGGGCGAGTATGGCTACACCTTC	CSVLPKLTGGEYGYTF
TRBV2	TRBJ1-3	.	few	TGTGCCAGCAGTGAAGGGCCGATCGGAAACACCATATATTTT	CASSEGPIGNTIYF
TRBV20-1	TRBJ1-4	.	few	TGCAGTGCAGAGAGTAATGAAAAACTGTTTTTT	CSAESNEKLFF
TRBV5-4	TRBJ1-4	.	.	TGTGCCAGCAGCTCCGAGGGAACTAATGAAAAACTGTTTTTT	CASSSEGTNEKLFF
TRBV11-2	TRBJ2-7	.	few	TGTGCCAGCAGCTTAGCGCTCGGTTCCTACGAGCAGTACTTC	CASSLALGSYEQYF
TRBV7-2	TRBJ2-4	TRBD2	.	TGTGCCAGCAGCTTAGTGGGCACTAGCGGTAGTGAGAACATTCAGTACTTC	CASSLVGTSGSENIQYF
TRBV7-8	TRBJ2-2	.	few	TGTGCCAGCAGCTTAAACCTCGAAGTTGGGGGGTCGATCGGGGAGCTGTTTTTT	CASSLNLEVGGSIGELFF
TRBV6-6	TRBJ1-4	.	.	TGTGCCAGCAGGGAATCCCTAGGTGAAAAACTGTTTTTT	CASRESLGEKLFF
TRBV19	TRBJ1-1	TRBD1	.	TGTGCCAGCAGGGACAGAATGAACACTGAAGCTTTCTTT	CASRDRMNTEAFF
TRBV13	TRBJ2-3	.	few	TGTGCCAGCAGCTTATCACAGGGTACAGATACGCAGTATTTT	CASSLSQGTDTQYF
TRBV28	TRBJ1-1	TRBD1	.	TGTGCCAGCAGGGAACAGGGGGAAGAGACTGAAGCTTTCTTT	CASREQGEETEAFF